The 19 T cell receptor beta chains listed next were all sequenced from one sample in a study of beta chain features in type 1 diabetes. Study conclusions and caveats: Shortening of TCRB CDR3s, moderate but significant, appeared in all four CD4+ subsets of Type 1 diabetes patients.

Every bit of the isolated RNA underwent reverse transcription, so sequencing read expressed TCRB transcripts. The method was immunoSEQ multiplex PCR; TCRdb's version includes in-frame clones alone and lacks a portion of them. The table lists fewer than 450,000 clones, approximately 13% of them singletons. Their recognized antigens are unknown. Sequences were obtained from naive CD4+ T cells from blood. These receptors were obtained from a woman aged 18 to 35 with type 1 diabetes.

CDR3 sequence reads: CASRATSSSYEQYF. The CDR3 DNA follows: TGTGCCAGCAGGGCTACTAGTAGTTCCTACGAGCAGTACTTC. The chain carries TRBV2 and TRBJ2-7; the D gene is possibly TRBD2 (5 bases). CDR1 and CDR2 from the germline V gene are SNHLY and FYNNEI. The germline V and J ends were trimmed by 6 bases and 1 base, with 13 bases remaining between them. CDR3 size: 14 residues. The complete variable domain, with remaining parts taken from reference TRBV2 and TRBJ2-7, reads EPEVTQTPSHQVTQMGQEVILRCVPISNHLYFYWYRQILGQKVEFLVSFYNNEISEKSEIFDDQFSVERPDGSNFTLKIRSTKLEDSAMYFCASRATSSSYEQYFGPGTRLTVT.

The gene calls are TRBV28 and TRBJ2-7; maybe TRBD1 (6 bases). The V end lost 5 bases, the J end lost 3 bases, and 14 bases lay between the germline ends. CDR3 length: 14 residues. The germline V gene has CDR1 MDHEN and CDR2 SYDVKM. This CDR3 is CASSTGNRLYEQYF. In DNA, the CDR3 is TGTGCCAGCAGTACAGGGAACCGCCTCTACGAGCAGTACTTC.

V gene TRBV5-1 combines with J gene TRBJ2-5; a possible D gene is TRBD2 (5 bases). The CDR3 length is 12 residues. V lost 7 bases, J lost 1 base, and 8 bases lay in between. Germline V gene data show CDR1 as SGHRS and CDR2 as YFSETQ. For the CDR3, the DNA is TGCGCCAGCGGGGAGACCCAAGAGACCCAGTACTTC. Encoded protein: CASGETQETQYF.

This chain joins TRBV4-1 and TRBJ2-7; 7 nucleotides match TRBD2. The CDR3 extends over 14 amino acids. V lost 1 base, J lost 6 bases, and 6 bases stayed unmatched. Per the germline V gene, CDR1 is MGHRA and CDR2 is YSYEKL. CDR3 DNA: TGCGCCAGCAGCCAAGTGGAGCGGGAAGGCGAGCAGTACGTC. Translating gives CASSQVEREGEQYV.

The rearrangement links TRBV7-2 to TRBJ2-1; a weak D match, TRBD1 (6 bases). The V gene lost 1 base and the J gene lost 4 bases, with 11 bases spanning the gap. The CDR3 consists of 15 residues. In germline, CDR1 is SGHTA, CDR2 FQGNSA. Here the CDR3 reads CASSLETGGYNEQFF. For the CDR3, the DNA is TGTGCCAGCAGCTTAGAGACAGGTGGTTACAATGAGCAGTTCTTC.

A note on this clone: An end of the junction differs from the germline gene, which may be a read error. The chain carries TRBV6-4 and TRBJ1-2; D gene unclear. Looked up from germline, CDR1 is MRHNA and CDR2 is SNTAGT. The CDR3 runs to 13 residues. Written as DNA, the CDR3 is TGTGCCAGAAGTGACTATACGGCGGGTGGCTACACCTTC. Translated: CARSDYTAGGYTF.

The V call is TRBV29-1, the J call TRBJ1-1, with D possibly matching TRBD1 (5 bases). Germline CDR1 is SQVTM and CDR2 is ANQGSEA. Deletions cut 2 bases from V and 8 bases from J, with 18 bases between. CDR3 length equals 14 residues. The CDR3 DNA reads as TGCAGCGTTGAAATTAGGACAACCAATTCCGAAGCTTTCTTT. Encoded protein: CSVEIRTTNSEAFF.

The chain has TRBV2 and TRBJ2-7; 8 bases map to TRBD1. The V gene's germline CDR1 is SNHLY and CDR2 FYNNEI. There are 14 residues in the CDR3. V lost 11 bases to trimming and J lost 7 bases; unmatched junction nucleotides: 16. The CDR3 coding sequence is TGTGCCGGCTCGAAGGGACAGGCCCTTGGGGAGCAGTACTTC. It yields the protein CAGSKGQALGEQYF.

This clone has only a few counts. This chain uses TRBV30 with TRBJ2-2, with a weak D call TRBD1 (6 bases). The CDR3 is 13 amino acids. The germline CDR1 and CDR2 sequences are GTSNPN and SVGIG (reference sequence). V dropped 5 bases and J dropped 6 bases, with 13 bases sitting between them. The CDR3 DNA reads TGTGCCTGGGGGAAAGGGGGTTCCGGGGAGCTGTTTTTT. Its protein is CAWGKGGSGELFF. The full variable domain, rest sourced from reference TRBV30 and TRBJ2-2, is SQTIHQWPATLVQPVGSPLSLECTVEGTSNPNLYWYRQAAGRGLQLLFYSVGIGQISSEVPQNLSASRPQDRQFILSSKKLLLSDSGFYLCAWGKGGSGELFFGEGSRLTVL.

The CDR3 loop reads CASSSTGVPYEQYV. CDR3 nucleotides: TGTGCCAGCAGCTCGACAGGGGTGCCCTACGAGCAGTACGTC. The V call is TRBV5-6, the J call TRBJ2-7; TRBD1 matches 8 bases. The germline V gene encodes CDR1 SGHDT and CDR2 YYEEEE. CDR3 length equals 14 residues. Trimming took 3 bases from V and 2 from J; bases not matched to a gene: 4.

This clone was seen a few times. The rearrangement joins TRBV27 to TRBJ2-2; possible D gene TRBD1, 5 bases. This CDR3 region has 15 residues. V was shortened by 3 bases and J by 4 bases, with 12 bases between the two germline ends. Germline CDR1 reads MNHEY; CDR2 reads SMNVEV (reference sequence). In DNA, the CDR3 is TGTGCCAGCAGTTTCGCAGGGATGCGCACCGGGGAGCTGTTTTTT. This codes for CASSFAGMRTGELFF.

This clone has just a few counts. V and J are TRBV29-1 and TRBJ1-4; the D gene is possibly TRBD1 (6 bases). V was cut by 6 bases and J by 8 bases, with 16 bases left in between. Germline loops: CDR1 SQVTM, CDR2 ANQGSEA. This CDR3 is built from 13 residues. The CDR3 nucleotides read TGCAGCGTCCTCAGGGGAGTCGGGGAAAAACTGTTTTTT. It specifies CSVLRGVGEKLFF.

This clone was counted a few times. The gene calls are TRBV19 and TRBJ1-5, with D possibly being TRBD1 (6 bases). Germline CDR1 reads LNHDA; CDR2 reads SQIVND (reference sequence). This CDR3 spans 16 amino acids. The V and J ends lost 3 bases and 5 bases respectively, with 17 bases between them. CDR3 loop: CASSIPTQGSHQPQHF. Here the CDR3 DNA reads TGTGCCAGTAGTATCCCCACACAGGGAAGTCATCAGCCCCAGCATTTT.

This clone was found a few times. The chain employs TRBV7-2 and TRBJ1-1, with 8 bases that match TRBD1. V lost 1 base to trimming and J lost 2 bases; unmatched junction nucleotides: 3. The CDR3 contains 15 residues. Germline CDR1 reads SGHTA; CDR2 reads FQGNSA. The CDR3: CASSLGDRPNTEAFF. The CDR3 DNA reads as TGTGCCAGCAGCTTAGGGGACAGGCCCAACACTGAAGCTTTCTTT.

Written as DNA, the CDR3 is TGCGCCAGCAGCCTGGGGGATCTAGCGGTGAAAGAGACCCAGTACTTC. Translating it yields CASSLGDLAVKETQYF. The gene calls are TRBV5-1 and TRBJ2-5; 7 bases agree with TRBD2. Looked up from germline, CDR1 is SGHRS and CDR2 is YFSETQ. This CDR3 has 16 residues. Trimming removed 4 bases from V and 3 bases from J; junction bases left unmatched: 12.

J is TRBJ2-1 and V is TRBV6-6, with D possibly TRBD2 on 5 matching bases. CDR3 size: 15 residues. V was trimmed by 2 bases and J by 2 bases, leaving 10 bases between them. The germline gives CDR1 MNHNY, CDR2 SVGAGI (reference sequence). The CDR3 here is CASSYEEDPYNEQFF. The CDR3 nucleotides read TGTGCCAGCAGTTACGAGGAGGACCCCTACAATGAGCAGTTCTTC.

This clone has more than one count but fewer than ten. This rearrangement joins TRBV27 to TRBJ2-3; 11 nucleotides line up with TRBD2. Trimming took 5 bases from V and 2 from J; bases not matched to a gene: 6. This CDR3 comprises 16 residues. CDR1 is MNHEY, CDR2 SMNVEV, per germline (reference sequence). The CDR3 region is CASSLGTSGYTDTQYF. The CDR3 coding sequence is TGTGCCAGCAGTCTCGGGACTAGCGGCTACACAGATACGCAGTATTTT.

The gene calls are TRBV25-1 and TRBJ1-4, with TRBD1 as a possible D gene (5 bases). Germline V gene data show CDR1 as MGHDK and CDR2 as SYGVNS. The CDR3 length is 14 residues. Trimming shortened V by 6 bases and J by 7 bases, and 15 bases separated the two germline ends. The CDR3 region is CASRAGPGSEKLFF. Here the CDR3 DNA reads TGTGCCAGCAGAGCAGGGCCCGGGTCTGAAAAACTGTTTTTT.

This rearrangement joins TRBV7-6 to TRBJ2-1, with 9 bases fitting TRBD1. The germline CDR1 and CDR2 sequences are SGHVS and FNYEAQ. Trimming removed 5 bases from V and 2 bases from J; junction bases left unmatched: 1. The CDR3 consists of 14 residues. In nucleotides, the CDR3 is TGTGCCAGCAGCCGGGACAGGGCCTACAATGAGCAGTTCTTC. This codes for CASSRDRAYNEQFF.